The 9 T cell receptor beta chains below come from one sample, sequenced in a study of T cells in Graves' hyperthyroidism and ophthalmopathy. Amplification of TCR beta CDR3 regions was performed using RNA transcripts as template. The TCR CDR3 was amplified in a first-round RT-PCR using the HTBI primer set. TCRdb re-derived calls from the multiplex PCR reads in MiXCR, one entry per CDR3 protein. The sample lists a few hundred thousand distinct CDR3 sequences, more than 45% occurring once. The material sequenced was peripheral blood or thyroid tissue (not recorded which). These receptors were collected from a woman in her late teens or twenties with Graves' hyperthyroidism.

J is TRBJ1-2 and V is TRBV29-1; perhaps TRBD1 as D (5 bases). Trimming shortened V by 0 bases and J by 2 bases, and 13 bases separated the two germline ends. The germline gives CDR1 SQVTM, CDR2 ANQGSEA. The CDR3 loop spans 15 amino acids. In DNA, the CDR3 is TGCAGCGTTGAAGATCGTGGGGAGGGGAACTATGGCTACACCTTC. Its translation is CSVEDRGEGNYGYTF.

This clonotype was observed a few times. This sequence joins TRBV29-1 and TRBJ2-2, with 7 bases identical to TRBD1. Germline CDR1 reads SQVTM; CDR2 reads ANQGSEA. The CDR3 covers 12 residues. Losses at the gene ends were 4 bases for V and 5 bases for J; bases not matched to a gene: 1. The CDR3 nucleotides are TGCAGCGTTGGACAGGGAACCGGGGAGCTGTTTTTT. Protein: CSVGQGTGELFF.

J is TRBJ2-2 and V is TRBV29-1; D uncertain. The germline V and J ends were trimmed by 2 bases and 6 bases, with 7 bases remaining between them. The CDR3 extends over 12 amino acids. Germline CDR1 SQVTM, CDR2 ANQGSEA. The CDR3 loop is CSVERVSGELFF. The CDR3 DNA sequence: TGCAGCGTTGAAAGGGTGTCCGGGGAGCTGTTTTTT.

The CDR3: CASSVAPGGGEQYF. CDR3 DNA: TGTGCCAGCAGCGTAGCCCCAGGAGGCGGCGAGCAGTACTTC. The V and J genes are TRBV9 and TRBJ2-7; the D gene is possibly TRBD2 (5 bases). The CDR3 runs 14 residues. With 0 bases removed from V and 6 bases from J, the gap between germline ends came to 13 bases. Germline CDR1 SGDLS, CDR2 YYNGEE.

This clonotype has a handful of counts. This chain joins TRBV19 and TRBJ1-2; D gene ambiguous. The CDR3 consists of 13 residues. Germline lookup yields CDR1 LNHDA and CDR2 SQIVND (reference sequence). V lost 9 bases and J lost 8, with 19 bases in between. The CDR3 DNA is TGTGCCAGCAGCCAATCGGAGGTGGCCGGCTACACCTTC. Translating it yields CASSQSEVAGYTF.

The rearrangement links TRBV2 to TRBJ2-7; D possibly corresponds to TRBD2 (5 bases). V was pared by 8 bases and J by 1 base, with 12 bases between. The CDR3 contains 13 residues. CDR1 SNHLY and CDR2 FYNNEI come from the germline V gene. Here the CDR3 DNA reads TGTGCCAGCTCTTTCGGGGATTCCTACGAGCAGTACTTC. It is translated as CASSFGDSYEQYF.

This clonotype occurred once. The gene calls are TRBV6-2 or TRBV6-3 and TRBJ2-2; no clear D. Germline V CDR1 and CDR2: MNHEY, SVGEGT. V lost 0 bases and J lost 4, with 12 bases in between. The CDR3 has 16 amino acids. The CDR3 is CASSYSSPSGTGELFF. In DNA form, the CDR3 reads TGTGCCAGCAGTTACTCGAGCCCATCGGGCACCGGGGAGCTGTTTTTT.

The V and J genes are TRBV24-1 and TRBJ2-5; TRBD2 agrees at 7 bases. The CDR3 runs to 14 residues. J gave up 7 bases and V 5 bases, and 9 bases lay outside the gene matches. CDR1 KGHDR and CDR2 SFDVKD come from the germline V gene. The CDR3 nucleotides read TGTGCCACCAGTGGGAAGAGCGGGACGGCGACCCAGTACTTC. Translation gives CATSGKSGTATQYF.

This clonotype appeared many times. CDR3 coding DNA: TGTGCCAGCAGCTTGGGGAAAAGGGACACTGAAGCTTTCTTT. Protein product: CASSLGKRDTEAFF. The rearrangement links TRBV7-9 to TRBJ1-1; no clear D gene. CDR1 is SEHNR and CDR2 is FQNEAQ in the germline V gene (reference sequence). CDR3 length: 14 residues. V lost 3 bases to trimming and J lost 3 bases, with 11 bases between them.